This T cell receptor beta chain was profiled in a study of spatial heterogeneity in lung cancer. Broader study findings: Whereas they appeared in blood less at follow-up, ubiquitous expanded tumor TCRs appeared there more at resection.

Time point described: blood at routine non-recurrence follow-up after resection. Germline V CDR1 and CDR2: MNHEY, SMNVEV (reference sequence). This CDR3 is 15 amino acids long. V lost 6 bases and J 0 bases, leaving 14 bases between the germline ends. TCRdb re-analysed the 5' RACE reads in MiXCR, keeping a single row per CDR3 protein. The sample holds about 36,000 distinct CDR3 sequences, over 6.5% seen once. This clonotype was observed at least ten times. Antigen specificity is unknown. The sequences come from PBMCs, collected at follow-up. The V gene is TRBV27, the J gene TRBJ1-2; D is unclear. This TCR derives from a male donor with early-stage non-small cell lung cancer. CDR3 coding DNA: TGTGCCAGCAGGAAAGGTCTCGGAGCTAACTATGGCTACACCTTC. Residues: CASRKGLGANYGYTF.